Listed below are T cell receptor beta chains from one sample, sequenced in a study of blood T cells in healthy people across ages. TCRdb reprocessed the 5' RACE reads with MiXCR, giving one entry per CDR3 protein. Found here are some 730,000 distinct CDR3 sequences, roughly 20% of them singletons; the top ten hold roughly 22%. The sample comprised blood. The receptors were gathered from a man in his 70s in good health. Both conserved end residues are part of each CDR3. The order of the fields is V gene, D gene, J gene, CDR3 length, clone size, CDR3 DNA, CDR3 protein. The D gene is left open where the match is weak. Only part of the rows carry a size: once, few, many, or a class if the clone is expanded.

V gene: TRBV20-1
D gene: NA
J gene: TRBJ1-5
CDR3 length: 15
clone size: NA
CDR3 DNA: TGCAGTGCTACCCAAAACCGGGCCTTAAATCAGCCCCAGCATTTT
CDR3 protein: CSATQNRALNQPQHF

V gene: TRBV6-5
D gene: TRBD2
J gene: TRBJ2-1
CDR3 length: 16
clone size: NA
CDR3 DNA: TGTGCCAGCAGTTCCCCGTCAGCGGGGGCCTACAATGAGCAGTTCTTC
CDR3 protein: CASSSPSAGAYNEQFF

V gene: TRBV6-1
D gene: TRBD1
J gene: TRBJ1-1
CDR3 length: 15
clone size: once
CDR3 DNA: TGTGCCAGCAGTGAAATCGCAGGGGGCGGAACTGAAGCTTTCTTT
CDR3 protein: CASSEIAGGGTEAFF

V gene: TRBV27
D gene: NA
J gene: TRBJ1-3
CDR3 length: 13
clone size: NA
CDR3 DNA: TGTGCCAGCAGCCCGGTGACTGGAAACACCATATATTTT
CDR3 protein: CASSPVTGNTIYF

V gene: TRBV28
D gene: NA
J gene: TRBJ2-6
CDR3 length: 14
clone size: many
CDR3 DNA: TGTGCCAGCAGACTTAGTTCTGGGGCCAACGTCCTGACTTTC
CDR3 protein: CASRLSSGANVLTF

V gene: TRBV7-2
D gene: NA
J gene: TRBJ2-3
CDR3 length: 14
clone size: few
CDR3 DNA: TGTGCCAGCACCAAGACCTCGGACACAGATACGCAGTATTTT
CDR3 protein: CASTKTSDTDTQYF

V gene: TRBV7-2
D gene: NA
J gene: TRBJ2-3
CDR3 length: 13
clone size: few
CDR3 DNA: TGTGCCAGCAGCGCCTCCAGGTCGGAGACGCAGTATTTT
CDR3 protein: CASSASRSETQYF

V gene: TRBV10-2
D gene: NA
J gene: TRBJ2-7
CDR3 length: 15
clone size: few
CDR3 DNA: TGCGCCAGCAGTGACTTAGGCAGGAGCTCCTACGAGCAGTACTTC
CDR3 protein: CASSDLGRSSYEQYF

V gene: TRBV7-3
D gene: TRBD2
J gene: TRBJ2-2
CDR3 length: 16
clone size: NA
CDR3 DNA: TGTGCCAGCAGCACGGGACTAGCGGGAGTTCCCGGGGAGCTGTTTTTT
CDR3 protein: CASSTGLAGVPGELFF

V gene: TRBV29-1
D gene: NA
J gene: TRBJ2-5
CDR3 length: 12
clone size: many
CDR3 DNA: TGCAGCTCCCTCAAGGGCCGAGAGACCCAGTACTTC
CDR3 protein: CSSLKGRETQYF

V gene: TRBV28
D gene: NA
J gene: TRBJ2-3
CDR3 length: 18
clone size: few
CDR3 DNA: TGTGCCAGCAGTTCTCCCGGGGGTAGGGGTCCCTCCCCAGATACGCAGTATTTT
CDR3 protein: CASSSPGGRGPSPDTQYF

V gene: TRBV12-3/TRBV12-4
D gene: NA
J gene: TRBJ1-5
CDR3 length: 12
clone size: few
CDR3 DNA: TGTGCCAGCAGTTTAGAGGCTCAGCCCCAGCATTTT
CDR3 protein: CASSLEAQPQHF

V gene: TRBV13
D gene: NA
J gene: TRBJ2-5
CDR3 length: 13
clone size: few
CDR3 DNA: TGTGCCAGCAGCTCCAGGACAGACTGGACCCAGTACTTC
CDR3 protein: CASSSRTDWTQYF

V gene: TRBV20-1
D gene: NA
J gene: TRBJ2-1
CDR3 length: 14
clone size: few
CDR3 DNA: TGCAGTGCTAGAGACCTCCGTGAGGGCAATGAGCAGTTCTTC
CDR3 protein: CSARDLREGNEQFF

V gene: TRBV5-5
D gene: TRBD1
J gene: TRBJ1-2
CDR3 length: 16
clone size: NA
CDR3 DNA: TGTGCCAGCAGCTCGCAACCGGGACAGGGAAGTAATGGCTACACCTTC
CDR3 protein: CASSSQPGQGSNGYTF

V gene: TRBV20-1
D gene: NA
J gene: TRBJ2-1
CDR3 length: 15
clone size: few
CDR3 DNA: TGCAGTGTTAGAGGTTCGCCAGGTCAAGGAAATGAGCAGTTCTTC
CDR3 protein: CSVRGSPGQGNEQFF

V gene: TRBV20-1
D gene: NA
J gene: TRBJ1-2
CDR3 length: 12
clone size: few
CDR3 DNA: TGCAGTGCTAGTCCCGGGAACTATGGCTACACCTTC
CDR3 protein: CSASPGNYGYTF

V gene: TRBV30
D gene: NA
J gene: TRBJ1-2
CDR3 length: 12
clone size: NA
CDR3 DNA: TGTGCCTGGAGTGTACAGGTCTCGAGTCGGACCTTC
CDR3 protein: CAWSVQVSSRTF

V gene: TRBV6-5
D gene: NA
J gene: TRBJ1-1
CDR3 length: 14
clone size: few
CDR3 DNA: TGTGCCAGCAGTTACGTGAACATGAACACTGAAGCTTTCTTT
CDR3 protein: CASSYVNMNTEAFF

V gene: TRBV20-1
D gene: TRBD1
J gene: TRBJ1-2
CDR3 length: 16
clone size: few
CDR3 DNA: TGCAGTGCTAGCCCGATAAGGGACAGGGCGACCTATGGCTACACCTTC
CDR3 protein: CSASPIRDRATYGYTF

V gene: TRBV5-1
D gene: NA
J gene: TRBJ1-3
CDR3 length: 15
clone size: NA
CDR3 DNA: TGCGCCAGCAGCTTCGACAGCGACTCTGGAAACACCATATATTTT
CDR3 protein: CASSFDSDSGNTIYF

V gene: TRBV7-9
D gene: TRBD1
J gene: TRBJ2-1
CDR3 length: 14
clone size: few
CDR3 DNA: TGTGCCAGCGGACTACAGGGGGGAGGCAATGAGCAGTTCTTC
CDR3 protein: CASGLQGGGNEQFF

V gene: TRBV6-5
D gene: NA
J gene: TRBJ2-2
CDR3 length: 11
clone size: NA
CDR3 DNA: TGTGCCAGCGCTAGGATCGGGGAGCTGTTTTTT
CDR3 protein: CASARIGELFF

V gene: TRBV20-1
D gene: NA
J gene: TRBJ1-5
CDR3 length: 13
clone size: few
CDR3 DNA: TGCAGTGCTAGGGACAGCTGGAATCAGCCCCAGCATTTT
CDR3 protein: CSARDSWNQPQHF

V gene: TRBV6-1
D gene: TRBD2
J gene: TRBJ2-5
CDR3 length: 13
clone size: NA
CDR3 DNA: TGTGCCAGCAGTGAGAGGGAGGGGGAGACCCAGTACTTC
CDR3 protein: CASSEREGETQYF

V gene: TRBV12-3/TRBV12-4
D gene: NA
J gene: TRBJ2-1
CDR3 length: 14
clone size: NA
CDR3 DNA: TGTGCCAGCAGTGGGAGGACAGTTTACAATGAGCAGTTCTTC
CDR3 protein: CASSGRTVYNEQFF

V gene: TRBV7-7
D gene: NA
J gene: TRBJ1-4
CDR3 length: 13
clone size: NA
CDR3 DNA: TGTGCTAGCAGCTCCGGACGGTCCGGAAAACTGTTTTTT
CDR3 protein: CASSSGRSGKLFF

V gene: TRBV9
D gene: TRBD2
J gene: TRBJ2-3
CDR3 length: 15
clone size: NA
CDR3 DNA: TGTGCCAGCAGCCCCGGGACTATGGGAACAGATACGCAGTATTTT
CDR3 protein: CASSPGTMGTDTQYF

V gene: TRBV3-1
D gene: NA
J gene: TRBJ1-1
CDR3 length: 13
clone size: NA
CDR3 DNA: TGTGCCAGCAGCCAGATGGGGATTGTTGAAGCTTTCTTT
CDR3 protein: CASSQMGIVEAFF

V gene: TRBV7-2
D gene: NA
J gene: TRBJ1-4
CDR3 length: 15
clone size: NA
CDR3 DNA: TGTGCCAGCAGCTTCACGCTCCAGGCTAATGAAAAACTGTTTTTT
CDR3 protein: CASSFTLQANEKLFF

V gene: TRBV6-5
D gene: TRBD1
J gene: TRBJ1-2
CDR3 length: 14
clone size: NA
CDR3 DNA: TGTGCCAGCAGAATACAGGGGGCAAGCTATGGCTACACCTTC
CDR3 protein: CASRIQGASYGYTF

V gene: TRBV9
D gene: TRBD1
J gene: TRBJ2-6
CDR3 length: 19
clone size: NA
CDR3 DNA: TGTGCCAGCAGCCCCCGGGAGGGACAGGGGATGTCTGGGGCCAACGTCCTGACTTTC
CDR3 protein: CASSPREGQGMSGANVLTF

V gene: TRBV12-3/TRBV12-4
D gene: TRBD1
J gene: TRBJ2-3
CDR3 length: 15
clone size: NA
CDR3 DNA: TGTGCCAGCAAACGGACAGGGCTAAGCACAGATACGCAGTATTTT
CDR3 protein: CASKRTGLSTDTQYF

V gene: TRBV5-8
D gene: NA
J gene: TRBJ1-2
CDR3 length: 13
clone size: NA
CDR3 DNA: TGTGCCAGCAGTTTTGACAGGAGTTTTGGCTACACCTTC
CDR3 protein: CASSFDRSFGYTF

V gene: TRBV20-1
D gene: NA
J gene: TRBJ1-1
CDR3 length: 12
clone size: NA
CDR3 DNA: TGCAGTGCGTTAGTCAGGGGTACTGAAGCTTTCTTT
CDR3 protein: CSALVRGTEAFF

V gene: TRBV3-1
D gene: NA
J gene: TRBJ1-1
CDR3 length: 15
clone size: NA
CDR3 DNA: TGTGCCAGCAGCCAACGGAGCGGGGGGAACACTGAAGCTTTCTTT
CDR3 protein: CASSQRSGGNTEAFF

V gene: TRBV30
D gene: TRBD1
J gene: TRBJ1-1
CDR3 length: 15
clone size: NA
CDR3 DNA: TGTGCCTGGCGTACCACCTTGACAGGGGACACTGAAGCTTTCTTT
CDR3 protein: CAWRTTLTGDTEAFF

V gene: TRBV12-3/TRBV12-4
D gene: NA
J gene: TRBJ2-1
CDR3 length: 13
clone size: NA
CDR3 DNA: TGTGCCAGCAGTTTTGGAGTCTACGATGAGCAGTTCTTC
CDR3 protein: CASSFGVYDEQFF

V gene: TRBV12-3/TRBV12-4
D gene: TRBD1
J gene: TRBJ1-2
CDR3 length: 14
clone size: NA
CDR3 DNA: TGTGCCAGCAGCGCTGGACAGGATATCTATGGCTACACCTTC
CDR3 protein: CASSAGQDIYGYTF

V gene: TRBV7-3
D gene: TRBD1
J gene: TRBJ2-1
CDR3 length: 15
clone size: few
CDR3 DNA: TGTGCCAGCAGCTGGGACAGGGGGCCTTACAATGAGCAGTTCTTC
CDR3 protein: CASSWDRGPYNEQFF

V gene: TRBV10-2
D gene: NA
J gene: TRBJ1-3
CDR3 length: 15
clone size: NA
CDR3 DNA: TGCGCCAGCACCGGAGATTCCGGAGTTGGAAACACCATATATTTT
CDR3 protein: CASTGDSGVGNTIYF

V gene: TRBV24-1
D gene: NA
J gene: TRBJ2-7
CDR3 length: 14
clone size: few
CDR3 DNA: TGTGCCACCACTAGAAGGGAAGGTCCTCGGGAGCAGTACTTC
CDR3 protein: CATTRREGPREQYF

V gene: TRBV20-1
D gene: NA
J gene: TRBJ2-1
CDR3 length: 13
clone size: NA
CDR3 DNA: TGCAGTGCTAGAGATCGGATCTACAATGAGCAGTTCTTC
CDR3 protein: CSARDRIYNEQFF

V gene: TRBV5-1
D gene: TRBD2
J gene: TRBJ2-1
CDR3 length: 17
clone size: NA
CDR3 DNA: TGCGCCAGCAGCTTCGCCCTCTCTCCTAGCGGGAGAGGTGAGCAGTTCTTC
CDR3 protein: CASSFALSPSGRGEQFF

V gene: TRBV2
D gene: NA
J gene: TRBJ2-1
CDR3 length: 14
clone size: NA
CDR3 DNA: TGTGCCAGCAGTGTCGGCAGGGGAGTCAATGAGCAGTTCTTC
CDR3 protein: CASSVGRGVNEQFF

V gene: TRBV12-3/TRBV12-4
D gene: NA
J gene: TRBJ2-1
CDR3 length: 15
clone size: few
CDR3 DNA: TGTGCCAGCAGTCCAGAGGATAGGTGGGGGGAAGAGCAGTTCTTC
CDR3 protein: CASSPEDRWGEEQFF

V gene: TRBV11-1
D gene: TRBD2
J gene: TRBJ2-1
CDR3 length: 15
clone size: many
CDR3 DNA: TGTGCCAGCAGCTTAGAAGTGGGGGGGTACAATGAGCAGTTCTTC
CDR3 protein: CASSLEVGGYNEQFF

V gene: TRBV6-6
D gene: NA
J gene: TRBJ2-5
CDR3 length: 15
clone size: NA
CDR3 DNA: TGTGCCAGCAGTTCAACGGGACTCAAGAAGGAGACCCAGTACTTC
CDR3 protein: CASSSTGLKKETQYF

V gene: TRBV29-1
D gene: TRBD1
J gene: TRBJ1-2
CDR3 length: 14
clone size: NA
CDR3 DNA: TGCAGCGTTGAAGAGGGGACAGGGCTTCCTGGCTACACCTTC
CDR3 protein: CSVEEGTGLPGYTF

V gene: TRBV29-1
D gene: TRBD2
J gene: TRBJ2-4
CDR3 length: 15
clone size: NA
CDR3 DNA: TGCAGCGTTGTAGCGGGATCATTAGCCAAAAACATTCAGTACTTC
CDR3 protein: CSVVAGSLAKNIQYF

V gene: TRBV12-3/TRBV12-4
D gene: NA
J gene: TRBJ2-3
CDR3 length: 15
clone size: NA
CDR3 DNA: TGTGCCAGCAGTTTAGGGCGCAGGGCCACAGATACGCAGTATTTT
CDR3 protein: CASSLGRRATDTQYF

V gene: TRBV20-1
D gene: NA
J gene: TRBJ1-5
CDR3 length: 18
clone size: NA
CDR3 DNA: TGCAGTGCTAGAGACCGAATGTCCGGGGGAGTCAGCAATCAGCCCCAGCATTTT
CDR3 protein: CSARDRMSGGVSNQPQHF

V gene: TRBV20-1
D gene: TRBD2
J gene: TRBJ2-5
CDR3 length: 15
clone size: few
CDR3 DNA: TGCAGTGCTAGATCCCCCGGGAGGGTTCAAGAGACCCAGTACTTC
CDR3 protein: CSARSPGRVQETQYF

V gene: TRBV3-1
D gene: NA
J gene: TRBJ1-4
CDR3 length: 16
clone size: NA
CDR3 DNA: TGTGCCAGCAGCCAAGTTGCGGGGGCCGGTAATGAAAAACTGTTTTTT
CDR3 protein: CASSQVAGAGNEKLFF

V gene: TRBV21-1
D gene: NA
J gene: TRBJ1-6
CDR3 length: 14
clone size: many
CDR3 DNA: TGTGCCAGCAGCAAACGACTTCCCGGGAGGTTCCTCCACTTT
CDR3 protein: CASSKRLPGRFLHF

V gene: TRBV5-5
D gene: TRBD2
J gene: TRBJ2-1
CDR3 length: 17
clone size: few
CDR3 DNA: TGTGCCAGCAGCACCCTAGCGGGGGCCTTCATCTTCAATGAGCAGTTCTTC
CDR3 protein: CASSTLAGAFIFNEQFF

V gene: TRBV27
D gene: NA
J gene: TRBJ1-2
CDR3 length: 14
clone size: few
CDR3 DNA: TGTGCCAGCAGTCGGGACCCATCTAACTATGGCTACACCTTC
CDR3 protein: CASSRDPSNYGYTF

V gene: TRBV7-7
D gene: TRBD1
J gene: TRBJ2-5
CDR3 length: 13
clone size: many
CDR3 DNA: TGTGCCAGCAGCCTGGACAGGGTGGAGACCCAGTACTTC
CDR3 protein: CASSLDRVETQYF

V gene: TRBV6-4
D gene: NA
J gene: TRBJ2-3
CDR3 length: 13
clone size: NA
CDR3 DNA: TGTGCCAGCAGTGAGGGGACTCTGGATACGCAGTATTTT
CDR3 protein: CASSEGTLDTQYF

V gene: TRBV18
D gene: NA
J gene: TRBJ2-5
CDR3 length: 15
clone size: few
CDR3 DNA: TGTGCCAGCTCACCTTTCAGGGGGGATGACCAGACCCAGTACTTC
CDR3 protein: CASSPFRGDDQTQYF